Below, one T cell receptor (beta chain) is given with its context. The antigen is undetermined. The data belong to a study of shared clonotypes between healthy human individuals. CD45RO-negative cells were positively selected for CCR7, leaving out terminally differentiated effector memory CD45RA+ cells. The donor cohort consisted entirely of Caucasian adults residing in Nashville, Tennessee. CDR1 and CDR2 (germline): LNHDA, SQIVND (reference sequence). This CDR3 is 10 amino acids long. V was cut by 8 bases and J by 7 bases, with 8 bases left in between. The assay ran at deep level. The authors loaded roughly 200 ng DNA, roughly 27,000 T cell genomes, into sorted-subset replicate PCRs. Sequencing used immunoSEQ multiplex PCR; TCRdb keeps in-frame clones, though not all of them. Among hundreds of thousands of clones, 85% to 95% were seen once, and the ten largest hold approximately 0.11%. Study-level results: Across subsets, estimated richness was generally greater for naive than for memory populations.

The sequence was collected from a woman in her 30s in good health. The chain has TRBV19 and TRBJ1-1; D is unresolved. The sequencing input was naive CD8+ T cells sorted from blood. DNA of the CDR3: TGTGCCAGTGTTTCCCATGAAGCTTTCTTT. This sequence encodes CASVSHEAFF.